Below are 26 T cell receptor beta chains sequenced from a single sample in a study of cytomegalovirus exposure and HLA in healthy donors. PCR involved 60 Vbeta and 13 Jbeta primers. Profiled with immunoSEQ multiplex PCR; TCRdb holds only in-frame clones, not every one. The repertoire holds 140,000 to 150,000 clones, 65% to 80% seen once, with roughly 1.6% in the top ten. Input material: PBMCs. The receptors come from a woman aged 40 to 50 in good health and CMV-seronegative.

The genes are TRBV5-1 and TRBJ2-1; D gene unclear. CDR1 is SGHRS and CDR2 is YFSETQ in the germline V gene. V lost 1 base and J lost 10, with 15 bases in between. This CDR3 is 14 amino acids long. Here the CDR3 reads CASSLWALSQEQFF. The DNA for the CDR3 is TGCGCCAGCAGCTTGTGGGCGCTATCCCAGGAGCAGTTCTTC.

The CDR3 bases are TGCAGTGCTTTCCGGGGCACTGAAGCTTTCTTT. It codes for CSAFRGTEAFF. The J gene is TRBJ1-1, the V gene TRBV20-1; no clear D. Trimming cost V 5 bases and J 4 bases, with 8 bases left between them. Per germline, CDR1 DFQATT and CDR2 SNEGSKA (reference sequence). The CDR3 length is 11 residues.

J is TRBJ2-1 and V is TRBV15, with 9 bases identical to TRBD2. V trimming: 3 bases; J trimming: 6 bases; junction bases outside the gene matches: 0. In germline, CDR1 is LNHNV, CDR2 YYDKDF (reference sequence). CDR3 length equals 13 residues. CDR3 loop: CATSSSGGNEQFF. The CDR3, as DNA: TGTGCCACCAGCAGTAGCGGGGGCAATGAGCAGTTCTTC.

The V and J genes are TRBV6-1 and TRBJ1-4, with unresolved D. CDR3 size: 13 residues. CDR1 is MNHNS and CDR2 is SASEGT in the germline V gene. The V and J ends lost 5 bases and 8 bases respectively, with 12 bases between them. CDR3 coding DNA: TGTGCCAGCAGTCGGCAGGTCGAGGAAAAACTGTTTTTT. Translated, it gives CASSRQVEEKLFF.

The V gene is TRBV5-1, the J gene TRBJ2-1; D perhaps matches TRBD2 (5 bases). The CDR3 runs to 15 residues. The V end was cut by 3 bases, the J end by 2 bases, with 12 bases between. The germline gives CDR1 SGHRS, CDR2 YFSETQ. In DNA form, the CDR3 reads TGCGCCAGCAGCTCGAACTGGGAGACCTACAATGAGCAGTTCTTC. Protein product: CASSSNWETYNEQFF.

The chain is built from TRBV28 and TRBJ2-3; weak D call: TRBD1 (6 bases). V lost 6 bases to trimming and J lost 0 bases, with 10 bases between them. In germline, CDR1 is MDHEN, CDR2 SYDVKM. The CDR3 has 14 residues. CDR3 in DNA: TGTGCCAGCAGGGACAGCCTAAGCACAGATACGCAGTATTTT. It is translated as CASRDSLSTDTQYF. Full variable domain (rest looked up from reference TRBV28 and TRBJ2-3): DVKVTQSSRYLVKRTGEKVFLECVQDMDHENMFWYRQDPGLGLRLIYFSYDVKMKEKGDIPEGYSVSREKKERFSLILESASTNQTSMYLCASRDSLSTDTQYFGPGTRLTVL.

The rearrangement joins TRBV6-5 to TRBJ2-5; 7 bases match TRBD1. From germline, CDR1 is MNHEY and CDR2 SVGAGI. After removal of 7 bases from V and 1 base from J, the junction contained 6 bases not matched to a gene. CDR3 length equals 14 residues. Here the CDR3 reads CASNRQGPQETQYF. CDR3 DNA: TGTGCCAGCAACCGACAGGGACCCCAAGAGACCCAGTACTTC.

V usage is TRBV6-6 and J usage is TRBJ2-7; TRBD1 aligns across 8 bases. This CDR3 has 15 amino acids. V shed 4 bases, J shed 5 bases, and the junction held 10 bases outside the gene matches. Germline V CDR1 and CDR2: MNHNY, SVGAGI (reference sequence). The CDR3 DNA reads as TGTGCCAGCAGTTCGGACAGGGCAGGGAGTGACGAGCAGTACTTC. Residues: CASSSDRAGSDEQYF.

The V call is TRBV19, the J call TRBJ2-7; D might be TRBD2 (5 bases). The CDR3 runs to 13 residues. V was clipped by 6 bases and J by 7 bases, with 16 bases between them. From germline, CDR1 is LNHDA and CDR2 SQIVND (reference sequence). DNA for the CDR3: TGTGCCAGTAGGGCAGGTCTCTCGGGGGAGCAGTACTTC. It specifies CASRAGLSGEQYF.

The chain uses TRBV6-5 and TRBJ2-7; D is unclear. This CDR3 contains 14 residues. V lost 3 bases and J 5 bases, leaving 14 bases between the germline ends. Germline CDR1 reads MNHEY; CDR2 reads SVGAGI. CDR3 sequence (DNA): TGTGCCAGCAGTTATCATTCTAGTCGGGACGAGCAGTACTTC. This encodes CASSYHSSRDEQYF.

The rearrangement links TRBV7-8 to TRBJ2-1; no firm D call. Trimming cost V 3 bases and J 4 bases, with 13 bases left between them. CDR1 SGHVS and CDR2 FQNEAQ come from the germline V gene. The CDR3 runs 15 residues. The CDR3 sequence is CASSFRSTPYNEQFF. DNA of the CDR3: TGTGCCAGCAGCTTTCGTTCTACTCCTTACAATGAGCAGTTCTTC.

V and J are TRBV4-2 and TRBJ2-1, with 9 nucleotides matching TRBD2. The CDR3 loop spans 17 amino acids. Germline CDR1 LGHNA, CDR2 YNFKEQ. Trimming at V came to 3 bases and at J to 5 bases, leaving 11 bases not matched to a gene. The CDR3 loop reads CASSQESGLAMDNEQFF. CDR3 DNA: TGTGCCAGCAGCCAGGAATCGGGACTAGCTATGGACAATGAGCAGTTCTTC.

There are a few counts of this clone. The chain uses TRBV11-2 and TRBJ2-5; 8 bases line up with TRBD1. Looked up from germline, CDR1 is SGHAT and CDR2 is FQNNGV. Unmatched junction bases numbered 5, after V lost 4 bases and J lost 4 bases. The CDR3 consists of 14 residues. The CDR3 bases are TGTGCCAGCAGCTCAAGACAGGGGCCAGAGACCCAGTACTTC. Its translation: CASSSRQGPETQYF.

There are a few counts of this clone. The rearrangement joins TRBV19 to TRBJ1-2; the match to TRBD1 covers 7 bases. V gave up 4 bases and J gave up 7 bases; unmatched junction bases: 3. In germline, CDR1 is LNHDA, CDR2 SQIVND (reference sequence). This CDR3 is 12 amino acids long. The CDR3: CASSKGARGYTF. CDR3 bases: TGTGCCAGTAGTAAGGGGGCCCGTGGCTACACCTTC.

Only one count was recorded for this clone. The chain joins TRBV6-1 to TRBJ1-2; 8 bases line up with TRBD1. Germline V CDR1 and CDR2: MNHNS, SASEGT. CDR3 length: 14 amino acids. V shed 6 bases, J shed 7 bases, and the junction held 10 bases outside the gene matches. The CDR3 is CASSPQTGALGYTF. CDR3 nucleotides: TGTGCCAGCAGCCCCCAGACAGGGGCCCTTGGCTACACCTTC.

The CDR3 sequence: CSDQAGWETQYF. Written as DNA, the CDR3 is TGCAGCGACCAAGCGGGTTGGGAGACCCAGTACTTC. The gene calls are TRBV29-1 and TRBJ2-5, with TRBD2 as a possible D gene (6 bases). The CDR3 spans 12 residues. The germline gives CDR1 SQVTM, CDR2 ANQGSEA. Trimming removed 7 bases at V and 5 bases at J, with 14 bases between. The variable domain in full, completed from reference TRBV29-1 and TRBJ2-5, reads SAVISQKPSRDICQRGTSLTIQCQVDSQVTMMFWYRQQPGQSLTLIATANQGSEATYESGFVIDKFPISRPNLTFSTLTVSNMSPEDSSIYLCSDQAGWETQYFGPGTRLLVL.

This chain links TRBV6-1 with TRBJ1-2, with 7 bases that match TRBD1. This CDR3 is built from 14 residues. CDR1 is MNHNS, CDR2 SASEGT, per germline. V shed 7 bases and J 2 bases; nucleotides not matched to a gene: 7. The CDR3 loop reads CASNVGTANYGYTF. The DNA of the CDR3 is TGTGCCAGCAATGTCGGGACAGCAAACTATGGCTACACCTTC.

V is TRBV19 and J is TRBJ2-7, with TRBD1 matching over 9 bases. This CDR3 comprises 14 residues. V shed 6 bases, J shed 2 bases, and the junction held 5 bases outside the gene matches. CDR1 and CDR2 from the germline V gene are LNHDA and SQIVND (reference sequence). The CDR3 spells CASRVTGGTYEQYF. The CDR3 DNA reads TGTGCCAGTAGGGTAACAGGGGGCACCTACGAGCAGTACTTC. Together with reference TRBV19 and TRBJ2-7, the CDR3 gives the full variable domain: DGGITQSPKYLFRKEGQNVTLSCEQNLNHDAMYWYRQDPGQGLRLIYYSQIVNDFQKGDIAEGYSVSREKKESFPLTVTSAQKNPTAFYLCASRVTGGTYEQYFGPGTRLTVT.

V gene TRBV11-3 combines with J gene TRBJ2-2; D unresolved. Germline values: CDR1 SGHNT, CDR2 YENEEA. The CDR3 runs to 15 residues. V lost 3 bases and J 0 bases, leaving 8 bases between the germline ends. The CDR3 region is CASSFGSSNTGELFF. CDR3 nucleotides: TGTGCCAGCAGCTTTGGCAGTTCGAACACCGGGGAGCTGTTTTTT.

In its sample, this clone was seen a few times. The chain uses TRBV5-8 and TRBJ1-2; 9 bases align to TRBD1. Germline V gene data show CDR1 as SGHTS and CDR2 as YDEGEE. The V gene end was trimmed by 3 bases and the J gene end by 4 bases; junction bases not matched to a gene: 7. The CDR3 contains 15 residues. In nucleotides, the CDR3 is TGTGCCAGCAGCTCATACAGGGGGCTGGGCTATGGCTACACCTTC. This encodes CASSSYRGLGYGYTF.

This clone was observed a single time. This rearrangement joins TRBV5-4 to TRBJ2-3; 7 bases are a match to TRBD1. CDR3 length: 14 residues. The germline V gene encodes CDR1 SGHNT and CDR2 YYREEE (reference sequence). Losses at the gene ends were 3 bases for V and 3 bases for J; bases not matched to a gene: 4. Here the CDR3 DNA reads TGTGCCAGCAGCTCAAGGGGGCAAACAGATACGCAGTATTTT. This encodes CASSSRGQTDTQYF.

The gene calls are TRBV5-1 and TRBJ2-1; 13 nucleotides agree with TRBD2. The germline gives CDR1 SGHRS, CDR2 YFSETQ. There are 19 residues in the CDR3. V shed 4 bases, J shed 0 bases, and the junction held 10 bases outside the gene matches. The CDR3 coding sequence is TGCGCCAGCAGCCTGCTTGGGACTAGCGGGGTTAGCTCCTACAATGAGCAGTTCTTC. As protein: CASSLLGTSGVSSYNEQFF.

This chain links TRBV7-9 with TRBJ1-2, with a tentative D call TRBD1 (6 bases). The CDR3 has 16 amino acids. Germline loops: CDR1 SEHNR, CDR2 FQNEAQ (reference sequence). Deletions cut 5 bases from V and 0 bases from J, with 16 bases between. CDR3 in DNA: TGTGCCAGCAGCGACATGAGGACAGAGTCTAACTATGGCTACACCTTC. Translated, it gives CASSDMRTESNYGYTF.

In DNA form, the CDR3 reads TGTGCCAGCAGCCCACAGGGGGCGCTGGGCTATGGCTACACCTTC. It codes for CASSPQGALGYGYTF. The chain uses TRBV13 and TRBJ1-2, with 9 positions matching TRBD1. J lost 4 bases, V lost 5 bases, and 8 bases had no gene match. CDR3 length equals 15 residues. Germline CDR1 reads PRHDT; CDR2 reads FYEKMQ (reference sequence).

J is TRBJ2-7 and V is TRBV10-2; 9 bases fit TRBD2. Germline trimming cut 4 bases from V and 1 base from J; bases unmatched to any gene: 5. The CDR3 totals 15 residues. Germline CDR1 and CDR2: WSHSY and SAAADI. The CDR3 sequence: CASSAIAGASYEQYF. As DNA, the CDR3 is TGCGCCAGCAGTGCCATAGCGGGAGCATCCTACGAGCAGTACTTC.

This sequence joins TRBV5-1 and TRBJ2-1; D is possibly TRBD1 (6 bases). In germline, CDR1 is SGHRS, CDR2 YFSETQ. The CDR3 contains 15 residues. V lost 0 bases and J lost 0, with 7 bases in between. The CDR3 bases are TGCGCCAGCAGCTTGGTACAGGGCTCCTACAATGAGCAGTTCTTC. This sequence encodes CASSLVQGSYNEQFF.